This is a list of T cell receptor beta chains from one sample in a study of blood T cell repertoires in COVID-19. Clones were read by immunoSEQ multiplex PCR, and TCRdb kept only the in-frame ones, dropping some. Of roughly 180,000 clones in the sample, around three quarters were seen once. The sequencing input was peripheral blood. All receptors derive from a man in his sixties with active or convalescent COVID-19. Both conserved end residues are part of each CDR3. The D gene is left open where the match is weak. For some rows the clone size is stated as once, few or many, or as a class when expanded; others skip it.

D	J	size	V	DNA	CDR3
TRBD1	TRBJ1-3	.	TRBV19	TGTGCCAGTAGACCCGTGGGACAGGGGATTTCTGGAAACACCATATATTTT	CASRPVGQGISGNTIYF
.	TRBJ2-1	few	TRBV2	TGTGCCAGCAGTGAACGGTCCCACAATGAGCAGTTCTTC	CASSERSHNEQFF
.	TRBJ2-2	.	TRBV6-4	TGTGCCAGCAGTGTAGAGGGATCCACCGGGGAGCTGTTTTTT	CASSVEGSTGELFF
TRBD1	TRBJ2-7	.	TRBV5-1	TGCGCCAGCGCAGGGACAGGGGAAGGCTACGAGCAGTACTTC	CASAGTGEGYEQYF
.	TRBJ1-1	.	TRBV27	TGTGCCAGCAGTTCTCAGGGCCCCTCTGAAGCTTTCTTT	CASSSQGPSEAFF
.	TRBJ2-7	.	TRBV24-1	TGTGCCACCAGTGACCGACAAGGGAGGTTGTACTTC	CATSDRQGRLYF
TRBD2	TRBJ2-5	.	TRBV24-1	TGTGCCACCAGTGACCCGCCCGGAAGGCGGGAGACCTCTCAAGAGACCCAGTACTTC	CATSDPPGRRETSQETQYF
TRBD2	TRBJ2-3	.	TRBV24-1	TGTGCCACTGCATCGGTGGTGGCTAGCGGGGAAGAAGATACGCAGTATTTT	CATASVVASGEEDTQYF
.	TRBJ2-2	.	TRBV7-3	TGTGCCAGCAGCCCATCCACGACAGCAAACACCGGGGAGCTGTTTTTT	CASSPSTTANTGELFF
.	TRBJ2-7	.	TRBV15	TGTGCCACCAGCAGAGATTGGAGTACCTACGAGCAGTACTTC	CATSRDWSTYEQYF
.	TRBJ1-4	few	TRBV5-1	TGCGCCAGCAGCTTGGGCGTCCTGGGGGCAGGGGAAAAACTGTTTTTT	CASSLGVLGAGEKLFF
TRBD1	TRBJ2-3	.	TRBV3-1/TRBV3-2	TGTGCCAGCAGCCAACAGGGGGCAGATACGCAGTATTTT	CASSQQGADTQYF
TRBD2	TRBJ2-7	.	TRBV2	TGTGCCAGCAGTGTGTCTGGGGCTTTGGGCGGGAGTACCCACGAGCAGTACTTC	CASSVSGALGGSTHEQYF
TRBD1	TRBJ2-7	.	TRBV11-3	TGTGCCAGCAGCTCCGGGACAGCGAACTACGAGCAGTACTTC	CASSSGTANYEQYF
.	TRBJ1-2	.	TRBV6-2/TRBV6-3	TGTGCCAGCAGTTACTCGCAGGTCCGGGGCTACACCTTC	CASSYSQVRGYTF
TRBD1	TRBJ2-2	.	TRBV5-6	TGTGCCAGCAGCGCCGGGACAGGTTTTGGGGAGCTGTTTTTT	CASSAGTGFGELFF
TRBD2	TRBJ2-3	.	TRBV6-2/TRBV6-3	TGTGCCAGCAGTCGGACTAGCGGGAGTCGCGCAGATACGCAGTATTTT	CASSRTSGSRADTQYF
TRBD2	TRBJ2-2	.	TRBV19	TGTGCCAGTTCTCGGACTAGTCCGAACACCGGGGAGCTGTTTTTT	CASSRTSPNTGELFF